This T cell receptor beta chain was identified in a study of CD8 T cells in Susac syndrome. The germline CDR1 and CDR2 sequences are GTSNPN and SVGIG (reference sequence). V lost 3 bases and J 7 bases, leaving 15 bases between the germline ends. The CDR3 contains 13 residues. Negative isolation yielded CD8+ and CD4+ T cells; FACS enriched TEMRA cells. RNA in amounts of about 0.5 to 1 ug was reverse transcribed with random hexamers. Across 54 Vbeta and 13 Jbeta, TCR beta CDR3 was amplified with immunoSEQ multiplex PCR. From the immunoSEQ multiplex PCR reads, TCRdb called clonotypes with MiXCR, one entry per CDR3 protein. The sample records roughly 130,000 distinct CDR3 sequences, 90% to 95% being singletons.

This TCR was sampled from a human donor with multiple sclerosis. The rearrangement links TRBV30 to TRBJ1-1; maybe TRBD1 (6 bases). The sample taken for sequencing was CD4+ T cells from PBMCs. The CDR3 DNA is TGTGCCTGGAGCGGGGACACCGCTAGTGAAGCTTTCTTT. Encoded protein: CAWSGDTASEAFF.